This T cell receptor beta chain derives from a study of blood T cell repertoires in COVID-19. This clone was counted many times. This table comes from immunoSEQ multiplex PCR, and its TCRdb copy is limited to in-frame clones, with some not included. The sample records approximately 84,000 clones, 70% to 75% being singletons. Sequencing used peripheral blood. The clonotype was recovered from a man between 50 and 59 years old with active or convalescent COVID-19.

This CDR3 reads CASSHMRAGYTF. The CDR3 nucleotides are TGTGCCAGCAGCCATATGAGGGCGGGGTACACCTTC. The chain couples TRBV4-2 to TRBJ1-2; D unresolved. The germline V and J ends were trimmed by 3 bases and 11 bases, with 13 bases remaining between them. From germline, CDR1 is LGHNA and CDR2 YNFKEQ. The CDR3 sequence is 12 residues long.